These 7 T cell receptor beta chains share one sample of origin, sequenced in a study of long-term antiretroviral therapy in people with HIV. Runs used v3.0 of the immunoSEQ assay and were done at survey level. Sequenced by immunoSEQ multiplex PCR; TCRdb stores in-frame clones only, minus some. The data show about 28,000 clones, about 88% seen once. This specimen was unsorted PBMCs, taken 2 years after starting antiretroviral therapy. Every receptor here comes from a man aged 50-59 years with HIV.

The chain combines TRBV7-9 with TRBJ2-7; D is uncertain. The germline V and J ends were trimmed by 2 bases and 3 bases, with 8 bases remaining between them. The CDR3 has 13 amino acids. Germline CDR1 and CDR2: SEHNR and FQNEAQ (reference sequence). Here the CDR3 DNA reads TGTGCCAGCAGCTTACCCGTGAACTACGAGCAGTACTTC. It encodes CASSLPVNYEQYF.

V is TRBV15 and J is TRBJ2-7; no clear D gene. Germline-derived CDR1 and CDR2 are LNHNV and YYDKDF (reference sequence). Trimming removed 1 base from V and 3 bases from J, with 10 bases in between. The CDR3 is 14 amino acids. CDR3 residues: CATSRGRIGYEQYF. DNA of the CDR3: TGTGCCACCAGCAGAGGACGGATTGGCTACGAGCAGTACTTC.

The V and J genes are TRBV11-1 and TRBJ2-3, with no clear D. CDR1 and CDR2 from the germline V gene are SGHAT and FQDESV (reference sequence). The CDR3 contains 12 residues. With 4 bases removed from V and 5 bases from J, the gap between germline ends came to 7 bases. The chain's CDR3 is CASSSGRDTQYF. The CDR3, as DNA: TGTGCCAGCAGCTCCGGTCGAGATACGCAGTATTTT.

This clone occurred once. The chain carries TRBV5-6 and TRBJ2-7; 8 bases are shared with TRBD1. Germline lookup yields CDR1 SGHDT and CDR2 YYEEEE. The CDR3 covers 13 residues. The trim removed 2 bases at V and 7 bases at J, leaving 5 bases unmatched. In DNA, the CDR3 is TGTGCCAGCAGCTTTCAGGGGGCTAGGGAGCAGTACTTC. Translated, it gives CASSFQGAREQYF.

The genes are TRBV7-3 and TRBJ1-1, with 7 bases identical to TRBD1. The CDR3 spans 14 residues. V lost 6 bases, J lost 6 bases, and 10 bases stayed unmatched. CDR1 and CDR2 (germline): SGHTA, FQGTGA. The CDR3 reads CASRLSGGQPEAFF. As DNA, the CDR3 is TGTGCCAGCAGGCTCAGCGGGGGACAGCCTGAAGCTTTCTTT.

J is TRBJ2-7 and V is TRBV6-5, with TRBD2 identical over 8 bases. V lost 6 bases, J lost 7 bases, and 2 bases stayed unmatched. The CDR3 sequence is 11 residues long. The germline V gene has CDR1 MNHEY and CDR2 SVGAGI. The CDR3 region has the DNA TGTGCCAGCAGCCGCGGGAGGGAGCAGTACTTC. Its protein is CASSRGREQYF.

The chain has TRBV19 and TRBJ2-7; 7 nucleotides agree with TRBD1. V lost 3 bases, J lost 5 bases, and 7 bases stayed unmatched. From germline, CDR1 is LNHDA and CDR2 SQIVND (reference sequence). The CDR3 sequence is 14 residues long. CDR3 sequence reads: CASSIRTGADEQYF. Here the CDR3 DNA reads TGTGCCAGTAGTATTAGGACAGGCGCCGACGAGCAGTACTTC.